This T cell receptor beta chain was recorded in a study of Ad26.COV2.S vaccination and SARS-CoV-2 variants. Treatment described: roughly 19 received Ad26.COV2.S at low or high dose, single or two shots; about 5 received placebo; per-sample allocation not given. It was on day 63 after the first vaccine or placebo injection that samples were taken. The CDR3 length is 11 residues. Trimming left V 3 bases short and J 9 bases short, with 6 bases between. Germline assignment: CDR1 MNHEY and CDR2 SMNVEV (reference sequence). Libraries were prepared by immunoSEQ multiplex PCR; TCRdb keeps only in-frame clonotypes and omits some of them. Of about 400,000 clones in the sample, 75% to 90% were seen once.

The TCR was taken from a person between 18 and 65 years old who received the Ad26.COV2.S COVID-19 vaccine or a placebo. This chain uses TRBV27 with TRBJ2-1; TRBD1 might be the D (5 bases). Sample: peripheral blood, taken in a trial of Ad26.COV2.S vaccine versus placebo. The chain's CDR3 is CASSFRGEQFF. CDR3 bases: TGTGCCAGCAGTTTTAGGGGTGAGCAGTTCTTC.